This TCR beta chain appears in the sequencing data of a study of OX40 agonist ivuxolimab in advanced cancers. The overall study: Ivuxolimab was administered intravenously to patients at 0.01 to 10 mg/kg every 2 weeks. Study-level results: The CD4+ and CD8+ T cells in the blood had expanded clonally by week 6 at 0.1 to 3.0 mg/kg.

Profiling relied on immunoSEQ multiplex PCR, and the TCRdb table lists in-frame clones only, not all of them. The sample yields around 37,000 clones, roughly 79% seen once. After removal of 1 base from V and 9 bases from J, the junction contained 2 bases not matched to a gene. The germline gives CDR1 SQVTM, CDR2 ANQGSEA. This CDR3 has 12 residues. Only one count was recorded for this clone. Its target is not known. Anyone with autoimmune disease history or systemic immunosuppression was excluded. The genes are TRBV29-1 and TRBJ1-2, with 10 nucleotides matching TRBD1. This TCR was recovered from an adult with an advanced solid tumor such as melanoma, head and neck, liver or kidney cancer. The material was CD4+ or CD8+ T cells sorted from blood, obtained in a trial of the OX40 agonist ivuxolimab. The CDR3, as DNA: TGCAGCGTTGAAGGGGACAGGGGTAGCTACACCTTC. Its translation is CSVEGDRGSYTF. The entire variable domain, with the rest obtained from reference TRBV29-1 and TRBJ1-2, is as follows: SAVISQKPSRDICQRGTSLTIQCQVDSQVTMMFWYRQQPGQSLTLIATANQGSEATYESGFVIDKFPISRPNLTFSTLTVSNMSPEDSSIYLCSVEGDRGSYTFGSGTRLTVV.